A selection of T cell receptor beta chains follows, all from one sample in a study of cytomegalovirus exposure and HLA in healthy donors. Sequencing was performed with immunoSEQ multiplex PCR; in TCRdb, only in-frame clones are kept and a portion is missing. The sample lists 60,000 to 70,000 clones, less than 75% seen once, with approximately 10% in the top ten. Specimen: PBMCs. All receptors derive from a woman in her 30s in good health and CMV-seronegative. The CDR3 runs from the conserved cysteine through the conserved F or W. D genes are given only for firm matches.

V	D	J	CDR3
TRBV10-3	TRBD2	TRBJ2-7	CAISEAGGVGGEQYF
TRBV10-3	TRBD1	TRBJ2-5	CAISTGGETQYF
TRBV11-3	TRBD1	TRBJ2-7	CASSPGQGDEQYF
TRBV7-3	-	TRBJ2-5	CASSSVYQETQYF
TRBV7-9	-	TRBJ1-3	CASSSYGRDSGNTIYF
TRBV4-1	TRBD1	TRBJ2-1	CASSQGGQGYNEQFF
TRBV5-6	TRBD1	TRBJ1-5	CASSLMKDRGHGQPQHF
TRBV7-2	-	TRBJ1-4	CASSLFGGAQEKLFF
TRBV10-2	TRBD2	TRBJ2-3	CASSESKGPLAGTSTDTQYF
TRBV7-8	TRBD1	TRBJ2-5	CASSPGTGGGETQYF
TRBV19	-	TRBJ1-1	CASRREIKEAFF
TRBV2	TRBD1	TRBJ2-7	CASSAQGAIVSDEQYF
TRBV6-5	-	TRBJ1-6	CASSYSTRGRSPLHF
TRBV28	-	TRBJ2-7	CASSPTGQVYEQYF
TRBV30	-	TRBJ2-7	CAWSRGYEQYF
TRBV18	-	TRBJ2-7	CASSLNGRGYEQYF
TRBV5-4	TRBD1	TRBJ1-6	CASSHDRGVYSPLHF